A selection of T cell receptor beta chains follows, all from one sample in a study of sequential checkpoint blockade in melanoma. TCRdb keeps only in-frame clones here, not all; method: immunoSEQ multiplex PCR. The data contain a few thousand clones, about 27% of them seen just once; the ten biggest clones take up under 25%. Sequences were derived from tumor tissue (inferred from file names), sampled from a patient given nivolumab and ipilimumab in sequence. The receptors come from a human donor with melanoma. The CDR3 runs from the conserved cysteine through the conserved F or W. The D gene is left open where the match is weak. Not all rows give a size; the values are once, few, many and, for expanded clones, a class.

cdr3_nt cdr3_aa j_call v_call d_call clone_size
TGTGCCAGCACCAGAGGGGGCAAAAATGAGCAGTTCTTC CASTRGGKNEQFF TRBJ2-1 TRBV28 TRBD1 NA
TGTGCCAGCAGCCCTATACCTCAAGAGACCCAGTACTTC CASSPIPQETQYF TRBJ2-5 TRBV7-1 NA few
TGTGCCAGCGGGATACTTGACTACGAGCAGTACTTC CASGILDYEQYF TRBJ2-7 TRBV28 NA NA
TGTGCCAGCCGACGGGATTCTAATAGCAATCAGCCCCAGCATTTT CASRRDSNSNQPQHF TRBJ1-5 TRBV19 NA NA
TGTGCCAGCAGTCAGGACAGCCTGAATCGGCCCCAGCATTTT CASSQDSLNRPQHF TRBJ1-5 TRBV28 NA few
TGCGCCAGCAGCTTAACCCTCACAGGGGGCACTGAAGCTTTCTTT CASSLTLTGGTEAFF TRBJ1-1 TRBV5-1 TRBD1 NA
TGCGCCAGCAGTTTCGCTACAGGGCCCAATCAGCCCCAGCATTTT CASSFATGPNQPQHF TRBJ1-5 TRBV5-1 NA NA
TGCGCCAGCAGCTTGGTTGGCTCTTACACTGAAGCTTTCTTT CASSLVGSYTEAFF TRBJ1-1 TRBV5-1 NA NA
TGTGCCAGCAGTTTAGCTTCAGGGCCCCAGCATTTT CASSLASGPQHF TRBJ1-5 TRBV6-8 NA few
TGTGCCAGCAGCTTAGATCAGGGACTAGCGGCATCCTACAATGAGCAGTTCTTC CASSLDQGLAASYNEQFF TRBJ2-1 TRBV7-7 TRBD2 NA
TGCGCCAGCAGCTTCGTCGGGGAGACTGAAGCTTTCTTT CASSFVGETEAFF TRBJ1-1 TRBV23-1 NA once
TGTGCCAGTAGTATAGGAGGCTCGGGACAGGCAAACACAGATACGCAGTATTTT CASSIGGSGQANTDTQYF TRBJ2-3 TRBV19 TRBD1 NA
TGTGCCTGGTCGACCTTAAACCGGAAACAGACCATATATTTT CAWSTLNRKQTIYF TRBJ1-3 TRBV30 NA NA
TGTGCCAGCAGTCCCCCGGCATCGCCCCAGCATTTT CASSPPASPQHF TRBJ1-5 TRBV28 NA few
TGCGCCAGCCCCCCCGGTAGTGCTAGCGGGAACTGGGATACGCAGTATTTT CASPPGSASGNWDTQYF TRBJ2-3 TRBV10-2 TRBD2 NA
TGTGCCAGCAGGCTGGGACCCAATCAGCCCCAGCATTTT CASRLGPNQPQHF TRBJ1-5 TRBV28 NA NA
TGCGCCAGCAGCCTGACAGGGAGCAATCAGCCCCAGCATTTT CASSLTGSNQPQHF TRBJ1-5 TRBV5-1 TRBD1 NA
TGCGCCAGCAGCATTGGGACAGGCACAGATACGCAGTATTTT CASSIGTGTDTQYF TRBJ2-3 TRBV5-1 TRBD1 NA
TGTGCCAGCCTCAGCAGCTTTTCCCGAAACACCATATATTTT CASLSSFSRNTIYF TRBJ1-3 TRBV11-3 NA many
TGTGCCAGCAGCCTCGGACTAGCGGATTACAATGAGCAGTTCTTC CASSLGLADYNEQFF TRBJ2-1 TRBV11-3 TRBD2 few
TGTGCCAGTAGTGGGACAGGGAGCTACGAGCAGTACTTC CASSGTGSYEQYF TRBJ2-7 TRBV19 TRBD1 NA
TGTGCCAGCAGTGTTACCCCGGGACTAGCGGGAGGGCCCCCCGATACGCAGTATTTT CASSVTPGLAGGPPDTQYF TRBJ2-3 TRBV6-8 TRBD2 few
TGTGCCAGCAGCGCAGGGGGGGTCTCTTCCTACGAGCAGTACTTC CASSAGGVSSYEQYF TRBJ2-7 TRBV28 NA NA
TGTGCCAGCAGTGAGTGGGGGTACGAGCAGTACTTC CASSEWGYEQYF TRBJ2-7 TRBV6-8 NA medium-sized
TGTGCCAGCAGTCACCACGGAGGCGACACTGAAGCTTTCTTT CASSHHGGDTEAFF TRBJ1-1 TRBV6-8 NA few
TGCGCCAGCAGTCCCGGGACTAGCGGGAGAGGGGGTTCGAACACCGGGGAGCTGTTTTTT CASSPGTSGRGGSNTGELFF TRBJ2-2 TRBV10-2 TRBD2 NA
TGTGCCAGCAGCGTAGCTGCACTAGCGAGGAATGAGCAGTTCTTC CASSVAALARNEQFF TRBJ2-1 TRBV9 TRBD2 many
TGTGCCAGCAGCTTAGGCGTGGCAGGGAACTATGGCTACACCTTC CASSLGVAGNYGYTF TRBJ1-2 TRBV11-3 NA medium-sized
TGTGCCAGCAGCTTGGACCGGGAATCCTACAATGAGCAGTTCTTC CASSLDRESYNEQFF TRBJ2-1 TRBV7-6 NA NA
TGTGCCAGCAGGCCGGGACAGTGGACCGGGGAGCTGTTTTTT CASRPGQWTGELFF TRBJ2-2 TRBV25-1 TRBD1 NA
TGTGCCAGTAGTCAGCAGGGCTTACAGAATGAAAAACTGTTTTTT CASSQQGLQNEKLFF TRBJ1-4 TRBV19 NA NA
TGTGCCACCAGCAGGGACAGGGGGGACACAGATACGCAGTATTTT CATSRDRGDTDTQYF TRBJ2-3 TRBV15 TRBD1 few
TGTGCCAGCAGATTGGACAGGGCCACGAACACTGAAGCTTTCTTT CASRLDRATNTEAFF TRBJ1-1 TRBV6-8 TRBD1 few
TGTGCCAGCTCACCAGACAGGGGCAATCAGCCCCAGCATTTT CASSPDRGNQPQHF TRBJ1-5 TRBV18 TRBD1 once
TGTGCCAGCAAACAGGGGAATCAGCCCCAGCATTTT CASKQGNQPQHF TRBJ1-5 TRBV6-8 TRBD1 NA
TGTGCCAGTAGTACCTCCAGGGAGGCCACTGAAGCTTTCTTT CASSTSREATEAFF TRBJ1-1 TRBV19 NA few
TGTGCCAGTAGTATAATAGCGGGAGGGCCCACCGGGGAGCTGTTTTTT CASSIIAGGPTGELFF TRBJ2-2 TRBV19 TRBD2 few
TGTGCCAGTGAAACTAGCGGGAGCCCTAATGAGCAGTTCTTC CASETSGSPNEQFF TRBJ2-1 TRBV19 TRBD2 NA
TGTGCCAGCAGCCTCACAGGGCACAATCAGCCCCAGCATTTT CASSLTGHNQPQHF TRBJ1-5 TRBV9 NA medium-sized
TGTGCCAGTTGGACAGGGGGCTTGACTGAAGCTTTCTTT CASWTGGLTEAFF TRBJ1-1 TRBV12-5 TRBD1 NA
TGCGCCAGCAGCTTGGCGGGGACCCAAGAGACCCAGTACTTC CASSLAGTQETQYF TRBJ2-5 TRBV5-1 NA NA
TGTGCCAGCAGTTACACGGGGCGGAACACTGAAGCTTTCTTT CASSYTGRNTEAFF TRBJ1-1 TRBV6-8 NA NA
TGTGCCAGCAGGCGCAGGGGGGTGAACACCGGGGAGCTGTTTTTT CASRRRGVNTGELFF TRBJ2-2 TRBV14 NA NA
TGTGCCAGCTCACACAAGACAGACCTGAACACTGAAGCTTTCTTT CASSHKTDLNTEAFF TRBJ1-1 TRBV18 NA few
TGTGCCAGTAGTATATTAGTAGAGGGGGCTGGGGCCAACGTCCTGACTTTC CASSILVEGAGANVLTF TRBJ2-6 TRBV19 NA NA
TGTGCCAGCAGCTTAGTGTCCCAGCGGGTGAACGAGCAGTACTTC CASSLVSQRVNEQYF TRBJ2-7 TRBV11-3 NA NA
TGTGCCAGTACGGTCAGCTTGGGGTATCAGCCCCAGCATTTT CASTVSLGYQPQHF TRBJ1-5 TRBV19 NA NA
TGTGCCAGCAGCGTAATGGGGGCAACTAATGAAAAACTGTTTTTT CASSVMGATNEKLFF TRBJ1-4 TRBV11-3 NA NA
TGCGCCAGCAGTTCGGGACAGGGTGGCTCCTACGAGCAGTACTTC CASSSGQGGSYEQYF TRBJ2-7 TRBV5-1 TRBD1 NA
TGTGCCAGCAGTTCGCGACTAGCCCCAGGCTACGAGCAGTACTTC CASSSRLAPGYEQYF TRBJ2-7 TRBV28 TRBD2 few
TGTGCCAGCAGTGGGGACAGGGGGGCAGATACGCAGTATTTT CASSGDRGADTQYF TRBJ2-3 TRBV28 TRBD1 few
TGTGCCAGCAGCCCCCTAGGGACTAGCGGGTTCAATGAGCAGTTCTTC CASSPLGTSGFNEQFF TRBJ2-1 TRBV9 TRBD2 few
TGTGCCAGCAGCGCCGGGACAGGCCCCAAAAACATTCAGTACTTC CASSAGTGPKNIQYF TRBJ2-4 TRBV11-3 TRBD1 few